This T cell receptor (beta chain) was sequenced in a study of T cell repertoires in cytomegalovirus infection. Study details: Both CMV infection and a matching HLA type were indicated by public TCR beta signatures. Study-wide points: Accumulated public TCR beta family frequency recognized individuals carrying CMV together with the relevant HLA.

The CDR3 is 15 amino acids. V was pared by 7 bases and J by 9 bases, with 11 bases of the junction left unmatched. Looked up from germline, CDR1 is MNHEY and CDR2 is SVGEGT. A single record per CDR3 protein comes from TCRdb applying MiXCR to the reads. The repertoire holds roughly 310,000 distinct CDR3 sequences, with roughly 16% as singletons. This clonotype was detected ten times or more. Its target is not known. The sequencing sample was made of PBMCs. This TCR was sampled from a human donor in good health (CMV status not recorded). Some clones in this sample may be carry-over from other donors' samples. The chain couples TRBV6-2 or TRBV6-3 to TRBJ1-6, with 8 bases that match TRBD1. The DNA of the CDR3 is TGTGCCAGCACTAACGGGGGACAGGAAAGTTCACCCCTCCACTTT. Amino acid sequence: CASTNGGQESSPLHF.